Listed below are T cell receptor beta chains from one sample, sequenced in a study of blood T cell repertoires in COVID-19. Data came from immunoSEQ multiplex PCR; TCRdb stores just in-frame clones and leaves some out. The sample has 40,000 to 45,000 clones, approximately 91% seen once; the top ten hold roughly 21%. What was sequenced was peripheral blood. The receptors originated from a man between 45 and 60 years old with active COVID-19. CDR3s include the opening cysteine and the closing phenylalanine or tryptophan. The D gene is left open where the match is weak. Not all rows give a size; the values are once, few, many and, for expanded clones, a class.

.	TRBV24-1	.	TRBJ2-7	CATSAPRGEQYF	TGTGCCACCAGTGCGCCCAGGGGCGAGCAGTACTTC
.	TRBV5-1	.	TRBJ2-5	CASSLGQKETQYF	TGCGCCAGCAGCTTGGGACAAAAAGAGACCCAGTACTTC
.	TRBV18	TRBD2	TRBJ2-7	CASSPGLAGLGDEQYF	TGTGCCAGCTCACCGGGACTAGCGGGACTAGGAGACGAGCAGTACTTC
.	TRBV19	.	TRBJ2-7	CASSPGQVPSYEQYF	TGTGCCAGTAGCCCCGGACAAGTCCCGTCCTACGAGCAGTACTTC
.	TRBV18	TRBD1	TRBJ1-4	CASSPRDSNEKLFF	TGTGCCAGCTCACCCCGGGACAGTAATGAAAAACTGTTTTTT
.	TRBV2	TRBD2	TRBJ2-3	CASSVWGGRRDTQYF	TGTGCCAGCAGTGTCTGGGGAGGGCGGCGAGATACGCAGTATTTT
few	TRBV2	.	TRBJ2-5	CASALRTAQETQYF	TGTGCCAGCGCGCTTAGGACAGCCCAAGAGACCCAGTACTTC
once	TRBV12-3/TRBV12-4	.	TRBJ1-1	CASSLGRGVDAFF	TGTGCCAGCAGTTTAGGGCGGGGGGTGGACGCTTTCTTT
.	TRBV7-3	.	TRBJ2-3	CASGTYSTDTQYF	TGTGCCAGCGGGACTTACTCCACAGATACGCAGTATTTT
.	TRBV6-5	TRBD2	TRBJ2-1	CASRISGFNNEQFF	TGTGCCAGCAGAATTAGCGGGTTCAACAATGAGCAGTTCTTC
.	TRBV5-8	TRBD1	TRBJ2-1	CASSSWTGEDQFF	TGTGCCAGCAGCTCGTGGACAGGGGAAGACCAGTTCTTC
.	TRBV4-3	TRBD2	TRBJ2-1	CASSPRVAGVSEQFF	TGCGCCAGCAGCCCCCGGGTAGCGGGAGTGAGTGAGCAGTTCTTC
.	TRBV6-2/TRBV6-3	.	TRBJ2-1	CASSSIGKTYNEQFF	TGTGCCAGCAGTTCTATTGGTAAAACTTACAATGAGCAGTTCTTC
.	TRBV10-2	.	TRBJ2-7	CASSGGGGFSEQYF	TGCGCCAGCAGTGGAGGAGGGGGCTTTTCCGAGCAGTACTTC
.	TRBV28	TRBD2	TRBJ2-7	CASSRLAGESYEQYF	TGTGCCAGCAGCAGACTAGCGGGAGAGTCCTACGAGCAGTACTTC
.	TRBV7-2	TRBD1	TRBJ1-2	CASSGQGRIEGYTF	TGTGCCAGCAGCGGACAGGGGCGGATTGAAGGCTACACCTTC
.	TRBV20-1	.	TRBJ1-1	CSASRGAVNTEAFF	TGCAGTGCCAGTCGAGGTGCGGTGAACACTGAAGCTTTCTTT
.	TRBV28	TRBD2	TRBJ2-5	CASSFHSGRAFETQYF	TGTGCCAGCAGTTTCCACAGCGGGAGGGCCTTTGAGACCCAGTACTTC
.	TRBV6-8	TRBD2	TRBJ2-7	CASSYSMGGGSYEQYF	TGTGCCAGCAGTTACTCGATGGGCGGGGGCTCCTACGAGCAGTACTTC
.	TRBV12-5	.	TRBJ1-1	CASGLDSYTEAFF	TGTGCTAGTGGCCTAGACAGTTACACTGAAGCTTTCTTT
.	TRBV28	.	TRBJ1-1	CASSLIVAGNTEAFF	TGTGCCAGCAGTTTAATAGTAGCGGGGAACACTGAAGCTTTCTTT
few	TRBV7-9	TRBD1	TRBJ2-7	CASSSGGREQYF	TGTGCCAGCAGCTCAGGGGGTCGCGAGCAGTACTTC
once	TRBV29-1	TRBD2	TRBJ2-7	CSVSGRTSYEQYF	TGCAGCGTTAGCGGGAGAACTTCCTACGAGCAGTACTTC
.	TRBV23-1	TRBD1	TRBJ1-3	CASFHALGGTGNTIYF	TGCGCCAGCTTCCACGCGTTAGGGGGCACTGGAAACACCATATATTTT
.	TRBV28	.	TRBJ1-3	CASSWDNPGNTIYF	TGTGCCAGCAGTTGGGACAACCCTGGAAACACCATATATTTT
.	TRBV6-5	.	TRBJ2-6	CASTEQAVGANVLTF	TGTGCCAGCACCGAACAGGCCGTGGGGGCCAACGTCCTGACTTTC
.	TRBV4-3	.	TRBJ2-7	CASSQKMGRGEQYF	TGCGCCAGCAGCCAAAAAATGGGAAGGGGAGAGCAGTACTTC